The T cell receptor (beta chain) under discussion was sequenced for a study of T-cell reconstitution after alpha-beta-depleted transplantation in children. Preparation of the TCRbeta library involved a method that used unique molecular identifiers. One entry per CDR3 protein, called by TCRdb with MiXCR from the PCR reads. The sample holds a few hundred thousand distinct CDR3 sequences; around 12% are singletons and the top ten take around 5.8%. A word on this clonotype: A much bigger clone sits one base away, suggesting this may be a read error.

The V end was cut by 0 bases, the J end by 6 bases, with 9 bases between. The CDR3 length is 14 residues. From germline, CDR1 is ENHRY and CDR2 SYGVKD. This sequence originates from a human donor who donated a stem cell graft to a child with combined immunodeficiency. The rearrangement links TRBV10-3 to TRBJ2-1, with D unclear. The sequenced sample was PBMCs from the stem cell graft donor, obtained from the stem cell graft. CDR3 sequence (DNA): TGTGCCATCAGTGAGTCGGTAGACCTCAATGAGCAGTTCTTC. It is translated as CAISESVDLNEQFF.